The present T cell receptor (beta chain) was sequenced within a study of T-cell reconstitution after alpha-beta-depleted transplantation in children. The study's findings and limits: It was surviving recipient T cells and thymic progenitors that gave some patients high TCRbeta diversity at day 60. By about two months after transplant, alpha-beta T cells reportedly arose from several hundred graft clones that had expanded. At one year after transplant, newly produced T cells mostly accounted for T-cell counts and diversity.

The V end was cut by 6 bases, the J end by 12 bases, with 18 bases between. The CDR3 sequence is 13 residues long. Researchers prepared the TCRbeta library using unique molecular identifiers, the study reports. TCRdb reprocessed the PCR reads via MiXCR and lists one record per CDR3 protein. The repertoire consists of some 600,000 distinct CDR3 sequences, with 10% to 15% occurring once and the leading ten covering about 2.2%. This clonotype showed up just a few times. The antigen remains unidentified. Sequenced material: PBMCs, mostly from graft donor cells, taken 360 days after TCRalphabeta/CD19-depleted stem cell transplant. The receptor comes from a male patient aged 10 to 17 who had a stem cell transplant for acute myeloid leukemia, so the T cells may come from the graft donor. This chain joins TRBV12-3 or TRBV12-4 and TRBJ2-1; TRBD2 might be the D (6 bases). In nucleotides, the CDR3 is TGTGCCAGCAGCCCCACAAACAAGGGAGGGCAGTTCTTC. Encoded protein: CASSPTNKGGQFF.